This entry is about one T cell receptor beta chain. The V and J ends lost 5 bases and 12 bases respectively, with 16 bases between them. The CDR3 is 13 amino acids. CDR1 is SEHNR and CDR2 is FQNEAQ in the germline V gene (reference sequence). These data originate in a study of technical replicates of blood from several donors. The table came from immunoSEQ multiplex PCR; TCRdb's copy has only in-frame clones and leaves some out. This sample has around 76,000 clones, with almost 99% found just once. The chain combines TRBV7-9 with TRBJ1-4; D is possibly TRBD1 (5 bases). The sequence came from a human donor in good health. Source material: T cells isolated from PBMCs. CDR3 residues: CASSTGGRGELFF. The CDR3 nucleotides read TGTGCCAGCAGCACGGGGGGTCGGGGGGAACTGTTTTTT.